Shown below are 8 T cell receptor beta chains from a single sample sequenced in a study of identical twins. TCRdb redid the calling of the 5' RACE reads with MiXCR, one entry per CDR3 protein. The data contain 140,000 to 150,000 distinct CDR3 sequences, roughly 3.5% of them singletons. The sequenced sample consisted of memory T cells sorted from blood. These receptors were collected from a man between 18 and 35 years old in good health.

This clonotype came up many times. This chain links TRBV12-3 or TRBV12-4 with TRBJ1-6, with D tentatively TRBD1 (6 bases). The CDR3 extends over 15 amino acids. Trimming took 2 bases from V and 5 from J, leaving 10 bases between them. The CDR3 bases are TGTGCCAGCAGTTTAAGTCCAGGGGATAATTCACCCCTCCACTTT. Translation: CASSLSPGDNSPLHF.

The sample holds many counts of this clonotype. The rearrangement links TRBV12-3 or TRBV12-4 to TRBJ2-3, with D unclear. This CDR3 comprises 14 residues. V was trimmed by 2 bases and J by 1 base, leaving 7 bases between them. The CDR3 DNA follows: TGTGCCAGCAGTTTAACGTTCGGCACAGATACGCAGTATTTT. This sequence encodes CASSLTFGTDTQYF.

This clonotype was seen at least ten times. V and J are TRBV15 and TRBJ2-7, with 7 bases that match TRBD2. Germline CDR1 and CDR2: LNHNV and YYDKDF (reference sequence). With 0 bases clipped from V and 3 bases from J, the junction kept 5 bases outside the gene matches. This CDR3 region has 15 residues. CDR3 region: CATSRESGGSYEQYV. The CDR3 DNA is TGTGCCACCAGCAGAGAGTCCGGCGGGAGCTACGAGCAGTACGTC.

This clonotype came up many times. CDR3 residues: CASSRFTGLDTQYF. The DNA for the CDR3 is TGTGCCAGCAGCCGGTTTACAGGGTTGGATACGCAGTATTTT. The chain employs TRBV5-6 and TRBJ2-3; D possibly corresponds to TRBD1 (6 bases). The length of the CDR3 is 14 residues. The V end was cut by 4 bases, the J end by 6 bases, with 15 bases between. CDR1 and CDR2 (germline): SGHDT, YYEEEE.

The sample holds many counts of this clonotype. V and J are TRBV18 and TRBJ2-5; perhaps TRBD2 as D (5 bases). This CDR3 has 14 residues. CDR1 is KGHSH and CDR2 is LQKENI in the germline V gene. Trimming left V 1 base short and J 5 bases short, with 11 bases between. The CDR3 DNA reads TGTGCCAGCTCACCACTCACCGGGGAGGAGACCCAGTACTTC. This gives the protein CASSPLTGEETQYF.

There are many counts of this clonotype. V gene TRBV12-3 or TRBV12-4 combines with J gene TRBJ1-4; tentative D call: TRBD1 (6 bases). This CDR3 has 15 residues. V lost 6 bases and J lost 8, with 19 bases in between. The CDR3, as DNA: TGTGCCAGCAGACCATCGGGGGCCACGGGAGAAAAACTGTTTTTT. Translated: CASRPSGATGEKLFF.

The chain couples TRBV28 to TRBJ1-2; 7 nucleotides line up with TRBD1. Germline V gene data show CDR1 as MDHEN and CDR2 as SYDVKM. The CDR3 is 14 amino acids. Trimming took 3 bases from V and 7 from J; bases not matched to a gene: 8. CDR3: CASSFSGGFGGYTF. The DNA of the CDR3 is TGTGCCAGCAGTTTTTCAGGGGGATTTGGTGGCTACACCTTC.

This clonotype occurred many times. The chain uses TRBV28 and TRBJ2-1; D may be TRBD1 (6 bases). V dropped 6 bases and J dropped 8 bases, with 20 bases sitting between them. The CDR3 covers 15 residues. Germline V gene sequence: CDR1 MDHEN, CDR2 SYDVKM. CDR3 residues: CASSVRDNPFYEQFF. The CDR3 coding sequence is TGTGCCAGCAGCGTCCGGGACAACCCTTTCTATGAGCAGTTCTTC.